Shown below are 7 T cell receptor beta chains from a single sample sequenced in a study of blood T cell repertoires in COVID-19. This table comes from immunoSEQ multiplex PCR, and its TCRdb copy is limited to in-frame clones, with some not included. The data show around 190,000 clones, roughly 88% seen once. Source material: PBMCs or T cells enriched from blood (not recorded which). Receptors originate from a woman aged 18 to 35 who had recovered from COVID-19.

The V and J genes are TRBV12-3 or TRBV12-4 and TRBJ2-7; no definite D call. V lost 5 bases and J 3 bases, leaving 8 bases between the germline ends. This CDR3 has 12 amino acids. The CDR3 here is CASSRQVYEQYF. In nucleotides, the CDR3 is TGTGCCAGCAGTCGACAAGTCTACGAGCAGTACTTC.

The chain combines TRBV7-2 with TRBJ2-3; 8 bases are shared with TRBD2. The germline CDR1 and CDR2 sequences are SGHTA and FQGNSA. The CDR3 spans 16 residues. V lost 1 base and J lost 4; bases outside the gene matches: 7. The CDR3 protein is CASSLGVAGKADTQYF. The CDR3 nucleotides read TGTGCCAGCAGCTTAGGGGTAGCGGGGAAGGCAGATACGCAGTATTTT.

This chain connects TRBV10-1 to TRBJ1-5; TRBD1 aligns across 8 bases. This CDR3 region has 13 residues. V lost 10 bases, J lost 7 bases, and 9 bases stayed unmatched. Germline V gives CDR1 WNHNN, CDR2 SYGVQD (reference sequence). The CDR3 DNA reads TGCGCCACCGGACAGGGCTCGGGGCAGCCCCAGCATTTT. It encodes CATGQGSGQPQHF.

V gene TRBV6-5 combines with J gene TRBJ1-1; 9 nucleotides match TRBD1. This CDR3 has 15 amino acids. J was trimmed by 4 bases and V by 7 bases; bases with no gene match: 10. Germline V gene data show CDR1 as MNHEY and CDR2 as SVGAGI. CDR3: CASTQTRDRVTEAFF. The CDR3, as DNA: TGTGCCAGCACGCAAACCCGGGACAGGGTCACTGAAGCTTTCTTT.

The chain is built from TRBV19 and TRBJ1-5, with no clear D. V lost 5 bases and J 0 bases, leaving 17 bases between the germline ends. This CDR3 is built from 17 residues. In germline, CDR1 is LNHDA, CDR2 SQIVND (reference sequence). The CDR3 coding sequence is TGTGCCAGTAGTTTACTGGGCAGGCGGGTTAGCAATCAGCCCCAGCATTTT. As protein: CASSLLGRRVSNQPQHF.

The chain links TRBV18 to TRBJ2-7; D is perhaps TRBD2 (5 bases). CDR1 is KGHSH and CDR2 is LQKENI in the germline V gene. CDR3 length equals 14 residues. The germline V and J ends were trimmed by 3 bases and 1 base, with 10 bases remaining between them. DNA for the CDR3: TGTGCCAGCTCACCCGCGAGGGAATCCTACGAGCAGTACTTC. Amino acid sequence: CASSPARESYEQYF.

CDR3 nucleotides: TGTGCCTGGAGTATACACAGGGGCGGGAGGTATGGCTACACCTTC. Its translation is CAWSIHRGGRYGYTF. The chain joins TRBV30 to TRBJ1-2; 7 bases align to TRBD1. The germline CDR1 and CDR2 sequences are GTSNPN and SVGIG (reference sequence). This CDR3 is 15 amino acids long. V was clipped by 2 bases and J by 5 bases; unmatched bases: 11. Together with reference TRBV30 and TRBJ1-2, the CDR3 gives the full variable domain: SQTIHQWPATLVQPVGSPLSLECTVEGTSNPNLYWYRQAAGRGLQLLFYSVGIGQISSEVPQNLSASRPQDRQFILSSKKLLLSDSGFYLCAWSIHRGGRYGYTFGSGTRLTVV.